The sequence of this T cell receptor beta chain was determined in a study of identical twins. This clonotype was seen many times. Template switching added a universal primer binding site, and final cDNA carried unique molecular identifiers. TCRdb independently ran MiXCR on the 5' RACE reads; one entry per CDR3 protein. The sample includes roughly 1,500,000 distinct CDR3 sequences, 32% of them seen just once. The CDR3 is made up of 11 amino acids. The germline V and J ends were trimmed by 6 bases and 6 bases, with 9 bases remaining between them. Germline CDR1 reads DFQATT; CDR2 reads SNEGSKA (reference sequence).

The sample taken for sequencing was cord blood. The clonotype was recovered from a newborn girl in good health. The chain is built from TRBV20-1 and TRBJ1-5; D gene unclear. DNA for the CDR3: TGCAGTGCCCGGGCCGGTCAGCCCCAGCATTTT. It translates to CSARAGQPQHF.